This T cell receptor beta chain was recorded in a study of blood T cell repertoires in COVID-19. Germline loops: CDR1 SGDLS, CDR2 YYNGEE. The CDR3 has 13 residues. V was shortened by 2 bases and J by 2 bases, with 7 bases between the two germline ends. Sequenced by immunoSEQ multiplex PCR; TCRdb stores in-frame clones only, minus some. The sample contains roughly 150,000 clones, about 80% of which appear only once. Sequences were obtained from PBMCs or T cells enriched from blood (not recorded which). The sequence was obtained from a woman aged 55-69 years who had recovered from COVID-19. V usage is TRBV9 and J usage is TRBJ1-2; D remains ambiguous. The CDR3 bases are TGTGCCAGCAGCGTCAGTCAGAACTATGGCTACACCTTC. Protein sequence: CASSVSQNYGYTF.